The 23 T cell receptor beta chains below were found in one sample sequenced in a study of cytomegalovirus exposure and HLA in healthy donors. Amplification used 60 Vbeta primers and 13 Jbeta primers. Assay used: immunoSEQ multiplex PCR; TCRdb lists only in-frame clones, some missing. The sample contains 60,000 to 85,000 clones, around 79% of which appear only once. Sequencing was performed on PBMCs. The receptors stem from a man aged 35-49 years in good health and CMV-seronegative.

The gene calls are TRBV6-1 and TRBJ2-5; the match to TRBD1 covers 7 bases. J gave up 4 bases and V 6 bases, and 8 bases lay outside the gene matches. CDR1 MNHNS and CDR2 SASEGT come from the germline V gene. The length of the CDR3 is 14 residues. CDR3 coding DNA: TGTGCCAGCAGCCGGGACCCAGGGGGAGAGACCCAGTACTTC. This codes for CASSRDPGGETQYF.

On this clone: An end of the junction differs from the germline gene, which may be a read error. This sequence joins TRBV2 and TRBJ2-7; D is ambiguous. Per germline, CDR1 SNHLY and CDR2 FYNNEI. The CDR3 runs 13 residues. The CDR3: CASSVVLSHEQYF. The CDR3 coding sequence is TGTGCCAGCAGTGTGGTACTCTCCCACGAGCAGTACTTC.

The CDR3 loop is CASSPEAGGGNTIYF. The DNA of the CDR3 is TGCGCCAGCAGCCCCGAGGCAGGGGGCGGAAACACCATATATTTT. The V call is TRBV5-1, the J call TRBJ1-3, with TRBD1 matching over 8 bases. Germline values: CDR1 SGHRS, CDR2 YFSETQ. Unmatched junction bases numbered 7, after V lost 4 bases and J lost 4 bases. The CDR3 is 15 residues long. The full variable domain, completed using reference TRBV5-1 and TRBJ1-3, is KAGVTQTPRYLIKTRGQQVTLSCSPISGHRSVSWYQQTPGQGLQFLFEYFSETQRNKGNFPGRFSGRQFSNSRSEMNVSTLELGDSALYLCASSPEAGGGNTIYFGEGSWLTVV.

The chain uses TRBV5-1 and TRBJ2-6; no definite D call. Germline lookup yields CDR1 SGHRS and CDR2 YFSETQ. The CDR3 has 16 amino acids. Trimming took off 0 bases at V and 0 bases at J, with 7 bases between the two ends. The CDR3 here is CASSLAGISGANVLTF. The CDR3 DNA sequence: TGCGCCAGCAGCTTGGCAGGTATCTCTGGGGCCAACGTCCTGACTTTC.

The chain has TRBV19 and TRBJ2-1; 10 nucleotides line up with TRBD1. V dropped 7 bases and J dropped 7; count of bases not matched to a gene: 10. The CDR3 spans 15 residues. Germline CDR1 and CDR2: LNHDA and SQIVND (reference sequence). As DNA, the CDR3 is TGTGCCAGTACACTCTCCGGGACAGGGGTGAATGAGCAGTTCTTC. The encoded protein is CASTLSGTGVNEQFF.

The chain recombines TRBV28 with TRBJ2-7, with 9 bases lining up with TRBD1. J was trimmed by 1 base and V by 6 bases; bases with no gene match: 4. The germline gives CDR1 MDHEN, CDR2 SYDVKM. This CDR3 is built from 14 residues. The CDR3 DNA follows: TGTGCCAGCAGGGGACAGGGCTTTTCCTACGAGCAGTACTTC. Translating gives CASRGQGFSYEQYF.

J is TRBJ2-3 and V is TRBV18, with 7 bases identical to TRBD1. The CDR3 contains 14 residues. CDR1 and CDR2 (germline): KGHSH, LQKENI. Trimming at V came to 6 bases and at J to 2 bases, leaving 5 bases not matched to a gene. The CDR3 loop is CASSRDSLTDTQYF. DNA of the CDR3: TGTGCCAGCTCCCGGGACAGCCTCACAGATACGCAGTATTTT. Filled out from reference TRBV18 and TRBJ2-3, the complete variable domain reads NAGVMQNPRHLVRRRGQEARLRCSPMKGHSHVYWYRQLPEEGLKFMVYLQKENIIDESGMPKERFSAEFPKEGPSILRIQQVVRGDSAAYFCASSRDSLTDTQYFGPGTRLTVL.

The genes are TRBV11-2 and TRBJ1-6, with D possibly matching TRBD1 (5 bases). The germline gives CDR1 SGHAT, CDR2 FQNNGV. The germline V and J ends were trimmed by 1 base and 5 bases, with 12 bases remaining between them. The CDR3 is made up of 16 amino acids. The CDR3 loop is CASSLAGVRDNSPLHF. CDR3 bases: TGTGCCAGCAGCTTAGCCGGTGTCAGGGATAATTCACCCCTCCACTTT. Looking up the rest from reference TRBV11-2 and TRBJ1-6 gives the full variable domain: EAGVAQSPRYKIIEKRQSVAFWCNPISGHATLYWYQQILGQGPKLLIQFQNNGVVDDSQLPKDRFSAERLKGVDSTLKIQPAKLEDSAVYLCASSLAGVRDNSPLHFGNGTRLTVT.

The rearrangement joins TRBV15 to TRBJ2-2, with 7 bases that match TRBD1. After removal of 1 base from V and 4 bases from J, the junction contained 3 bases not matched to a gene. The germline V gene encodes CDR1 LNHNV and CDR2 YYDKDF (reference sequence). The CDR3 runs to 15 residues. As DNA, the CDR3 is TGTGCCACCAGCAGAGTGGGGACAGCCACCGGGGAGCTGTTTTTT. It codes for CATSRVGTATGELFF.

The chain is built from TRBV10-3 and TRBJ2-2; D call uncertain. CDR1 and CDR2 (germline): ENHRY, SYGVKD. The CDR3 is 16 residues long. Between the trimmed V and J ends, which lost 0 bases and 2 bases, there was a span of 10 bases. CDR3 nucleotides: TGTGCCATCAGTGAGTCTGGCCATCTTAACACCGGGGAGCTGTTTTTT. It is translated as CAISESGHLNTGELFF.

V and J are TRBV28 and TRBJ2-7; D perhaps matches TRBD1 (6 bases). V lost 6 bases and J lost 6, with 21 bases in between. The CDR3 sequence is 15 residues long. Germline values: CDR1 MDHEN, CDR2 SYDVKM. In DNA, the CDR3 is TGTGCCAGCAGAGAACAGGGTTCCGGGGTGGGCGAGCAGTACTTC. Its translation is CASREQGSGVGEQYF.

This chain uses TRBV28 with TRBJ1-4, with 9 bases aligning to TRBD1. Trimming at V came to 3 bases and at J to 7 bases, leaving 9 bases not matched to a gene. Germline CDR1 reads MDHEN; CDR2 reads SYDVKM. The CDR3 consists of 16 residues. CDR3 amino acids: CASSFRPGQGREKLFF. The CDR3 region has the DNA TGTGCCAGCAGTTTCCGACCGGGACAGGGACGTGAAAAACTGTTTTTT.

The rearrangement links TRBV7-9 to TRBJ2-2; 9 bases agree with TRBD2. The CDR3 length is 15 residues. The V gene's germline CDR1 is SEHNR and CDR2 FQNEAQ (reference sequence). Losses at the gene ends were 3 bases for V and 7 bases for J; bases not matched to a gene: 6. CDR3 in amino acids: CASSLVSGSVGELFF. The CDR3 DNA reads as TGTGCCAGCAGCTTGGTTAGCGGGAGTGTCGGGGAGCTGTTTTTT.

The chain combines TRBV27 with TRBJ2-1, with 7 bases fitting TRBD2. V shed 2 bases and J 10 bases; nucleotides not matched to a gene: 17. This CDR3 is 17 amino acids long. Germline V gives CDR1 MNHEY, CDR2 SMNVEV (reference sequence). The CDR3 loop is CASSLTFERGGPGEQFF. CDR3 DNA sequence: TGTGCCAGCAGTTTAACTTTTGAGCGGGGAGGGCCAGGGGAGCAGTTCTTC.

The chain joins TRBV5-6 to TRBJ1-2; 8 bases align to TRBD1. With V trimmed by 4 bases and J by 4 bases, 6 bases remained unmatched. The germline V gene encodes CDR1 SGHDT and CDR2 YYEEEE. CDR3 length: 14 residues. CDR3 region: CASSPWDRFYGYTF. The CDR3 nucleotides read TGTGCCAGCAGCCCTTGGGACAGGTTCTATGGCTACACCTTC.

There are a few counts of this clone. The gene calls are TRBV9 and TRBJ1-1, with TRBD1 identical over 10 bases. The CDR3 has 17 amino acids. Germline-derived CDR1 and CDR2 are SGDLS and YYNGEE. The V segment lost 0 bases and the J segment 4 bases; nucleotides outside the gene matches: 9. The CDR3 bases are TGTGCCAGCAGCGTAGGGACAGGGGGGGAGGTGGCCACTGAAGCTTTCTTT. Translation: CASSVGTGGEVATEAFF.

This clone turned up a few times. This chain uses TRBV5-1 with TRBJ2-1, with TRBD2 matching over 7 bases. The germline CDR1 and CDR2 sequences are SGHRS and YFSETQ. This CDR3 comprises 15 residues. Trimming took 6 bases from V and 1 from J; bases not matched to a gene: 7. CDR3 DNA sequence: TGCGCCAGCACTACTGGGGGGGGTTCCTACAATGAGCAGTTCTTC. The encoded protein is CASTTGGGSYNEQFF.

The gene calls are TRBV5-4 and TRBJ2-3, with D tentatively TRBD1 (5 bases). V gave up 0 bases and J gave up 4 bases, with 9 bases separating them. The CDR3 spans 14 residues. CDR1 and CDR2 (germline): SGHNT, YYREEE (reference sequence). This CDR3 is CASSLANRPDTQYF. The DNA for the CDR3 is TGTGCCAGCAGCTTGGCAAACAGGCCAGATACGCAGTATTTT. The variable domain in full, completed from reference TRBV5-4 and TRBJ2-3, reads ETGVTQSPTHLIKTRGQQVTLRCSSQSGHNTVSWYQQALGQGPQFIFQYYREEENGRGNFPPRFSGLQFPNYSSELNVNALELDDSALYLCASSLANRPDTQYFGPGTRLTVL.

The V and J genes are TRBV4-2 and TRBJ2-1; D not resolved. The ends were cut back, 0 bases at V and 3 bases at J, with 12 bases in the middle. Germline CDR1 is LGHNA and CDR2 is YNFKEQ. The CDR3 has 16 amino acids. The CDR3 coding sequence is TGTGCCAGCAGCCAAGATGTCACGAACGGCTACAATGAGCAGTTCTTC. Protein: CASSQDVTNGYNEQFF.

The chain is built from TRBV11-2 and TRBJ1-5; no firm D call. The V and J ends lost 7 bases and 2 bases respectively, with 9 bases between them. CDR3 length equals 13 residues. In germline, CDR1 is SGHAT, CDR2 FQNNGV. CDR3 residues: CASTTVGNQPQHF. As DNA, the CDR3 is TGTGCCAGCACTACGGTCGGCAATCAGCCCCAGCATTTT.

This clone was observed a few times. V gene TRBV6-5 combines with J gene TRBJ1-2; 7 nucleotides agree with TRBD1. Germline trimming cut 4 bases from V and 6 bases from J; bases unmatched to any gene: 8. Germline loops: CDR1 MNHEY, CDR2 SVGAGI. The CDR3 totals 14 residues. CDR3 sequence reads: CASSSFDREDGYTF. The CDR3 nucleotides read TGTGCCAGCAGTTCATTCGACAGGGAAGATGGCTACACCTTC.

There are a few counts of this clone. The rearrangement uses TRBV9 and TRBJ1-1; 9 nucleotides line up with TRBD1. The CDR3 contains 16 residues. Germline loops: CDR1 SGDLS, CDR2 YYNGEE. J lost 2 bases, V lost 0 bases, and 5 bases had no gene match. In DNA, the CDR3 is TGTGCCAGCAGCGTAGTGGGACAGGGAGCAAACACTGAAGCTTTCTTT. Its protein is CASSVVGQGANTEAFF.

This clone is labeled as medium-sized. The rearrangement links TRBV4-2 to TRBJ2-2, with 10 positions matching TRBD1. With V trimmed by 0 bases and J by 7 bases, 8 bases remained unmatched. CDR1 is LGHNA and CDR2 is YNFKEQ in the germline V gene. The CDR3 extends over 17 amino acids. CDR3: CASSQEMRQGAVGELFF. For the CDR3, the DNA is TGTGCCAGCAGCCAAGAAATGAGACAGGGGGCTGTCGGGGAGCTGTTTTTT.